The rows below give T cell receptor beta chains drawn from one sample of a study of blood T cell repertoires in COVID-19. The table came from immunoSEQ multiplex PCR; TCRdb's copy has only in-frame clones and leaves some out. The table shows fewer than 100,000 clones, with about nine tenths occurring only once. The sample taken for sequencing was peripheral blood. The receptors were gathered from a woman in her fifties or sixties in a cohort sampled during active COVID-19. Each CDR3 is given with its conserved first and last residue. A D gene is named only where the DNA matches it firmly. Size tells how often a clone was seen (once, few, many) or the class of an expanded clone, and some rows leave it out.

V gene	D gene	clone size	J gene	CDR3 protein	CDR3 DNA
TRBV4-1	TRBD2	-	TRBJ2-4	CASSQARTSEKGNIQYF	TGCGCCAGCAGCCAGGCCCGGACTAGCGAGAAGGGGAACATTCAGTACTTC
TRBV6-6	-	few	TRBJ1-1	CASGEGPTEAFF	TGTGCCAGCGGGGAGGGGCCCACTGAAGCTTTCTTT
TRBV3-1/TRBV3-2	-	-	TRBJ1-1	CASSHGGATNTEAFF	TGTGCCAGCAGCCATGGGGGGGCCACGAACACTGAAGCTTTCTTT
TRBV29-1	-	-	TRBJ1-1	CSVDGQGYTEAFF	TGCAGCGTTGACGGGCAGGGTTACACTGAAGCTTTCTTT
TRBV12-5	TRBD2	-	TRBJ2-3	CAHTSGGAGTDTQYF	TGTGCTCACACTAGCGGGGGGGCGGGCACAGATACGCAGTATTTT
TRBV9	TRBD2	-	TRBJ2-3	CASSTLAGGLGTQYF	TGTGCCAGCAGCACCCTAGCGGGAGGATTGGGTACGCAGTATTTT
TRBV6-5	-	-	TRBJ1-2	CASRTLQGHYGYTF	TGTGCCAGCAGGACCCTACAGGGACACTATGGCTACACCTTC
TRBV5-1	TRBD1	-	TRBJ1-1	CASSLFTQGEGTEAFF	TGCGCCAGCAGCTTGTTCACTCAGGGGGAAGGCACTGAAGCTTTCTTT
TRBV2	-	-	TRBJ2-2	CASTSGTLPTGELFF	TGTGCCAGCACGAGCGGGACATTGCCCACCGGGGAGCTGTTTTTT
TRBV5-3	TRBD1	once	TRBJ2-7	CARSFTGTGVEQYF	TGTGCCAGAAGCTTCACCGGGACAGGGGTCGAGCAGTACTTC
TRBV18	-	-	TRBJ1-4	CASSQGTGANEKLFF	TGTGCCAGCTCACAGGGCACCGGGGCTAATGAAAAACTGTTTTTT
TRBV29-1	-	-	TRBJ2-1	CSAAGAGIRDEQFF	TGCAGCGCCGCCGGAGCGGGTATTCGCGATGAGCAGTTCTTC
TRBV6-1	TRBD2	-	TRBJ2-3	CASSEGSGDITDTQYF	TGTGCCAGCAGTGAGGGTAGCGGGGATATCACAGATACGCAGTATTTT
TRBV27	TRBD1	-	TRBJ1-1	CASRSLRGQTEAFF	TGTGCCAGCAGAAGTCTCAGGGGGCAAACTGAAGCTTTCTTT
TRBV7-6	TRBD1	-	TRBJ2-6	CASSLAYRGRAGANVLTF	TGTGCCAGCAGCTTAGCCTACAGGGGGCGGGCCGGGGCCAACGTCCTGACTTTC
TRBV29-1	-	-	TRBJ2-1	CSATGYNEQFF	TGCAGCGCCACAGGGTACAATGAGCAGTTCTTC
TRBV7-9	TRBD1	-	TRBJ1-5	CASRGQGGNQPQHF	TGTGCCAGCAGGGGACAGGGTGGCAATCAGCCCCAGCATTTT
TRBV9	-	-	TRBJ2-2	CASSVGGSFTGELFF	TGTGCCAGCAGCGTTGGGGGGTCTTTCACCGGGGAGCTGTTTTTT
TRBV19	-	-	TRBJ1-2	CASSIGRANYGYTF	TGTGCCAGTAGTATAGGTAGAGCTAACTATGGCTACACCTTC
TRBV10-3	TRBD1	-	TRBJ1-6	CAISPSRGTGDNSPLHF	TGTGCCATCAGCCCATCACGGGGGACAGGGGATAATTCACCCCTCCACTTT
TRBV28	-	-	TRBJ1-2	CASSLGGNYGYTF	TGTGCCAGCAGTTTGGGCGGGAACTATGGCTACACCTTC
TRBV3-1/TRBV3-2	-	-	TRBJ2-7	CASSQDRRGLYEQYF	TGTGCCAGCAGCCAAGATCGCAGAGGACTCTACGAGCAGTACTTC
TRBV28	TRBD2	-	TRBJ2-7	CASSRLAGYSSYEQYF	TGTGCCAGCAGCAGACTAGCGGGATATAGCTCCTACGAGCAGTACTTC
TRBV2	TRBD1	-	TRBJ1-1	CASRQGLEMNTEAFF	TGTGCCAGTCGACAGGGACTGGAAATGAACACTGAAGCTTTCTTT
TRBV5-4	TRBD2	-	TRBJ2-7	CASSLSSGRAREQYF	TGTGCCAGCAGCTTATCGAGCGGGAGGGCTCGTGAGCAGTACTTC
TRBV19	TRBD1	-	TRBJ2-3	CASSAGGYLKDTQYF	TGTGCCAGCAGCGCAGGGGGCTATCTCAAAGATACGCAGTATTTT
TRBV5-1	TRBD1	-	TRBJ1-2	CASSNRQGAGDGYTF	TGCGCCAGCAGCAACAGACAGGGGGCTGGGGATGGCTACACCTTC
TRBV11-1	TRBD2	-	TRBJ2-7	CASSLQREGSYEQYF	TGTGCCAGCAGCTTACAGCGGGAGGGCTCCTACGAGCAGTACTTC
TRBV7-9	-	-	TRBJ1-5	CASSLPLQPQHF	TGTGCCAGCAGCTTACCCTTGCAGCCCCAGCATTTT
TRBV7-9	TRBD1	-	TRBJ1-1	CASSFSGTVNTEAFF	TGTGCCAGCAGCTTTTCCGGGACAGTGAACACTGAAGCTTTCTTT
TRBV11-2	-	-	TRBJ2-7	CASSYSDSTNYEQYF	TGTGCCAGCAGCTACTCCGACTCCACAAACTACGAGCAGTACTTC